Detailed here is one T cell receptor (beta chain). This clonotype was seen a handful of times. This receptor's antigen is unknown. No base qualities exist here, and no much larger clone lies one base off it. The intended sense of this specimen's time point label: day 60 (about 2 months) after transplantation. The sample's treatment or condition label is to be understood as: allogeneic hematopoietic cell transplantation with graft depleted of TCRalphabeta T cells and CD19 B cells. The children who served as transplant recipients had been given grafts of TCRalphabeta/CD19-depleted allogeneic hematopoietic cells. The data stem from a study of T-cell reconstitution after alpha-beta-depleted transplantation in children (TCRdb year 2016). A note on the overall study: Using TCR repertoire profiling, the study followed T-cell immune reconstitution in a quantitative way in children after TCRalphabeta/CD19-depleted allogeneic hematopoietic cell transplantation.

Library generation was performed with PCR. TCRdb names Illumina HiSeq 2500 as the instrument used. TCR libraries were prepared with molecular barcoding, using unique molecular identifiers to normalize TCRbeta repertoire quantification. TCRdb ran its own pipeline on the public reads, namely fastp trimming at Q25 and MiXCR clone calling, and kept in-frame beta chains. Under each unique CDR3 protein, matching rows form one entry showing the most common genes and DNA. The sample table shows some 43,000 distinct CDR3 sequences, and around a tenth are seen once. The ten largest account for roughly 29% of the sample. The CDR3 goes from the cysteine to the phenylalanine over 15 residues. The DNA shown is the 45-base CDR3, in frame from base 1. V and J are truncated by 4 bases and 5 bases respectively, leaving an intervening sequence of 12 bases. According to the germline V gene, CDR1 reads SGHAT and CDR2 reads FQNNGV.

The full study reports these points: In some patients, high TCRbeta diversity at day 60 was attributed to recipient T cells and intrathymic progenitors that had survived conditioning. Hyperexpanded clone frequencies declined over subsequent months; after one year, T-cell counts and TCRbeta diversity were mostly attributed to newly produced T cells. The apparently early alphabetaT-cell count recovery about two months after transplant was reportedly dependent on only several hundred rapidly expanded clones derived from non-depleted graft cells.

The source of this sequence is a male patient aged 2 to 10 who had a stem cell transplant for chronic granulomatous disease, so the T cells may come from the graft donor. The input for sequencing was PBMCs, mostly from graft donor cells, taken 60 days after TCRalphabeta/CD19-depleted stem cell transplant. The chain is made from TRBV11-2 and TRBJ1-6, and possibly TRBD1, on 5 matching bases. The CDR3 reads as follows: CASSSGTMNNSPLHF. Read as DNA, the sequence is TGTGCCAGCAGCTCGGGGACGATGAATAATTCACCCCTCCACTTT.